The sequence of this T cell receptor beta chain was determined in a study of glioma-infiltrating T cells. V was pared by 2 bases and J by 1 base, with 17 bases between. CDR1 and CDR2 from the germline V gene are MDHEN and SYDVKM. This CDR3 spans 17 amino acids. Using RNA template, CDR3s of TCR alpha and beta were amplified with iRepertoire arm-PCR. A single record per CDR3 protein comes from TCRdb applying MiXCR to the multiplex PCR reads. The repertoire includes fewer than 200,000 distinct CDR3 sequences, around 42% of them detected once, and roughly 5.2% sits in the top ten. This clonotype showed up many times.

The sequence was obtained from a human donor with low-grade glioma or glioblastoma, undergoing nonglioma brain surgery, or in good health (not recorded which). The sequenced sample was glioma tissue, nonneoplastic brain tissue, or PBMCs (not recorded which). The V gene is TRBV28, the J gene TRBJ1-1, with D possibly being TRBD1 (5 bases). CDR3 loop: CASSLGYRSGRNTEAFF. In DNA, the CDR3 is TGTGCCAGCAGTTTAGGGTATCGTTCGGGGCGGAACACTGAAGCTTTCTTT.